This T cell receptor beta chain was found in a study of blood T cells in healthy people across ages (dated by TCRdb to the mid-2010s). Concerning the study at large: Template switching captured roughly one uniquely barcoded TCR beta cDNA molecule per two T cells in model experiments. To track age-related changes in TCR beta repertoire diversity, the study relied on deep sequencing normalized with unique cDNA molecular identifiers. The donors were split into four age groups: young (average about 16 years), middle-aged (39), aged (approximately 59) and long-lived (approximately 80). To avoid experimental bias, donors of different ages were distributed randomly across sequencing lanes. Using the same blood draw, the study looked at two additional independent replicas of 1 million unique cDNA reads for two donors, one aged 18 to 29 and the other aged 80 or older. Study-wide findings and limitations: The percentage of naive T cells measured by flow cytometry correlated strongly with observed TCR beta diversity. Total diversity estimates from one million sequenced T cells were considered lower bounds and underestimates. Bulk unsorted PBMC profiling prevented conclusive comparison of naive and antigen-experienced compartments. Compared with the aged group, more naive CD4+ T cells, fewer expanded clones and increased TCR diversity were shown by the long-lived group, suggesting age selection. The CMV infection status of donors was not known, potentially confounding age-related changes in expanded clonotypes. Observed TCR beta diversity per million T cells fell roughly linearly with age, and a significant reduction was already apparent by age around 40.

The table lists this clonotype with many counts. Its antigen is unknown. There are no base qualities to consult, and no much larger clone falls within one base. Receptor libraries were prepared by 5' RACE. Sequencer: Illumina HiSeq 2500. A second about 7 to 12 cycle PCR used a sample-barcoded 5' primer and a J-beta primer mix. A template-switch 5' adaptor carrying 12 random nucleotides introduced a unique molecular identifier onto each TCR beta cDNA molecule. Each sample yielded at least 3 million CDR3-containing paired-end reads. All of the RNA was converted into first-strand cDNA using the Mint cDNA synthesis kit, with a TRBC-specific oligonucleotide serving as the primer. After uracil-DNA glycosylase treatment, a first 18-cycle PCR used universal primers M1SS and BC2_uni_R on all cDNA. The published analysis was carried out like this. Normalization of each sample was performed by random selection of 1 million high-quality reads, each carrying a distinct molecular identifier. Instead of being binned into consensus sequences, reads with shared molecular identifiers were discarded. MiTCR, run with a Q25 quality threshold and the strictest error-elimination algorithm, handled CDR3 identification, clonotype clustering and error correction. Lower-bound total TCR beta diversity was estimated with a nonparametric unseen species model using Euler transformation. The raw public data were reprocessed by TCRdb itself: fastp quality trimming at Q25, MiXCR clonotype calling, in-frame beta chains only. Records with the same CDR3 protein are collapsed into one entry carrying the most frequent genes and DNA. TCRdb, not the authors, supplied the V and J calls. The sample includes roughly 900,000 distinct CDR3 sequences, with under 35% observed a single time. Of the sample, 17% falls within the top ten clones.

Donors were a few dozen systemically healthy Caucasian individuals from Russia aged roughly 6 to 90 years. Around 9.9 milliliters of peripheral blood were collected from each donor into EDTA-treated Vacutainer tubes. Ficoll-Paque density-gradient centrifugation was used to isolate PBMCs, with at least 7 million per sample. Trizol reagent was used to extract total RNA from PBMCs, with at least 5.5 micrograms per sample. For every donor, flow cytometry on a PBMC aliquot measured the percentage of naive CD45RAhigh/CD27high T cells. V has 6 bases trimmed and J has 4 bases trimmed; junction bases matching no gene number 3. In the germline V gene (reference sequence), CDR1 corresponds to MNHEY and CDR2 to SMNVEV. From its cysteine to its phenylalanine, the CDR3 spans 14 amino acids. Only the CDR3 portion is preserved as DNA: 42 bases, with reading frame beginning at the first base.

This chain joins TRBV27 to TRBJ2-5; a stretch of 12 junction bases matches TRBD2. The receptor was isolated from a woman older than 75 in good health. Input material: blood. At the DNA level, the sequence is TGTGCCAGCAGGCCGGGACTAGCGGGAGAGACCCAGTACTTC. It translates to CASRPGLAGETQYF.